This T cell receptor (beta chain) came from a study of blood T cell repertoires in COVID-19. Looking at the study overall: Samples taken during acute and convalescent COVID-19 were collected in the United States, Italy and Spain.

V was cut by 0 bases and J by 5 bases, with 11 bases left in between. The CDR3 is 15 residues long. Germline CDR1 reads LNHNV; CDR2 reads YYDKDF (reference sequence). The protocol was immunoSEQ multiplex PCR, while the TCRdb copy is restricted to in-frame clones and leaves out a portion. Here the sample spans some 230,000 clones, roughly 80% being singletons. This chain joins TRBV15 and TRBJ1-5; no reliable D call. This receptor was taken from a woman in her sixties or seventies with acute or convalescent COVID-19. Sequencing was done on a sample of peripheral blood. DNA for the CDR3: TGTGCCACCAGCAGAGATCGGCGGCGAGATCAGCCCCAGCATTTT. Amino acid sequence: CATSRDRRRDQPQHF.